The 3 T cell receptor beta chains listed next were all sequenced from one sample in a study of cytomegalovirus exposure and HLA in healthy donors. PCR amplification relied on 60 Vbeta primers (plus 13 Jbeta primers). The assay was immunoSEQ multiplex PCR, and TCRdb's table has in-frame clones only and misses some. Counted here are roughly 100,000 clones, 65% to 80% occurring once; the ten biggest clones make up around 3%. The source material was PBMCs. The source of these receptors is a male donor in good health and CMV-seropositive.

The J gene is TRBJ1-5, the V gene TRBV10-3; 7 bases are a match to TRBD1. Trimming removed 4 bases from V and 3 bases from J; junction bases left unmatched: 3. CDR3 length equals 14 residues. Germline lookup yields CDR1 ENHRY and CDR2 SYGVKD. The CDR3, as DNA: TGTGCCATCAGTGGGACAGGTGACAATCAGCCCCAGCATTTT. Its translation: CAISGTGDNQPQHF.

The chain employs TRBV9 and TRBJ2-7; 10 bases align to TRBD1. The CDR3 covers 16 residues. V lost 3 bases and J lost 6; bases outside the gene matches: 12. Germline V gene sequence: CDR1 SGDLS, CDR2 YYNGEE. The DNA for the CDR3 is TGTGCCAGCAGCGCCGGAGGGGGGACAGGGGCTTCCGAGCAGTACTTC. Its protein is CASSAGGGTGASEQYF.

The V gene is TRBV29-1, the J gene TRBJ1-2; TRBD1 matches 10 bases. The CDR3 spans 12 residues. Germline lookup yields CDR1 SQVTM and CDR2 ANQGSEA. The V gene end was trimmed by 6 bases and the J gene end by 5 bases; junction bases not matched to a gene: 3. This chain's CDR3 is CSVGDRGYGYTF. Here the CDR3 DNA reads TGCAGCGTGGGGGACAGGGGTTATGGCTACACCTTC.